This paragraph covers one T cell receptor beta chain sequence. The antigen is undetermined. TCRdb reworked the 5' RACE reads into one entry per CDR3 protein, no DNA. The sample shows about 410,000 distinct CDR3 sequences, and roughly a tenth sits with its ten largest clones. The CDR3 has 14 residues. Germline V gene data show CDR1 as SGHAT and CDR2 as FQNNGV. The data were taken from a study of T cells expressing NK-cell markers. Overall study context: The study drew TCR beta repertoires from sorted CD3+CD56+NKG2C+, CD3+CD56+NKG2C- and CD3+CD56-NKG2C+ T cells. Overall study findings and caveats: Of the CD8+ T cells in over five donors, 1.0-7.0% belonged to dominant NKG2C+ clonotypes. The same clonotypes also predominated in the CD3+CD56-NKG2C+ fraction of a few donors.

Sequencing used blood T cells: a sorted CD56 or NKG2C T cell subset, CD4+ or CD8+ T cells, or bulk PBMC T cells (not recorded which). The chain is built from TRBV11-2 and TRBJ2-7; TCRdb's D call, TRBD2, is unchecked because there is no DNA. The receptor's source is a woman in her forties or fifties in good health. The chain's CDR3 is CASSRRDGLREQYF.